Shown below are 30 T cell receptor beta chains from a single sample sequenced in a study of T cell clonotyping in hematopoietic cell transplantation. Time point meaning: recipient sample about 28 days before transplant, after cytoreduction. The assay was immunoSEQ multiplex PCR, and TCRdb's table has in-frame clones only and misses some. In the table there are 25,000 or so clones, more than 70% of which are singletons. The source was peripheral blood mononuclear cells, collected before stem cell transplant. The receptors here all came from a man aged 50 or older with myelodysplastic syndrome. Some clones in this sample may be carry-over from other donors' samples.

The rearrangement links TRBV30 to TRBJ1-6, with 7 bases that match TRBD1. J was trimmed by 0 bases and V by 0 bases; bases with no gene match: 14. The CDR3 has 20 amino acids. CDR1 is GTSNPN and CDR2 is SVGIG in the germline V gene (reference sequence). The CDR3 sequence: CAWSVKSRGLSSSYNSPLHF. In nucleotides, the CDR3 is TGTGCCTGGAGTGTAAAGTCCAGGGGGTTGTCGAGCTCCTATAATTCACCCCTCCACTTT.

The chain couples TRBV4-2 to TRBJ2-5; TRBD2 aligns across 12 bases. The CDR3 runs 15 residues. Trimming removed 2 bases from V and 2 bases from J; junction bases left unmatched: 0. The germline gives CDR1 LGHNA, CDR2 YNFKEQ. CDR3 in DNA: TGTGCCAGCAGCCAACTAGCGGGGGGGCAAGAGACCCAGTACTTC. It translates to CASSQLAGGQETQYF.

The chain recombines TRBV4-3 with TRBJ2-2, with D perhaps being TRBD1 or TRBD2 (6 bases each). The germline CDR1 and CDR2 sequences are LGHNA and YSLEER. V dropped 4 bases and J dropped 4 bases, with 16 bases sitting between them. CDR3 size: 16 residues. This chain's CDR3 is CASSRGGQLSTGELFF. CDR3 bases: TGCGCCAGCAGCCGGGGAGGACAGCTCAGCACCGGGGAGCTGTTTTTT.

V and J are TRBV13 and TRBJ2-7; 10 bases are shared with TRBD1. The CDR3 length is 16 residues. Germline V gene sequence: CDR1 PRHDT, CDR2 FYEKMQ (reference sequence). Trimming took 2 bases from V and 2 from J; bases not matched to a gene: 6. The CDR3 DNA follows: TGTGCCAGCAGCTTATCCCCGGGACAGGGGACCTACGAGCAGTACTTC. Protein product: CASSLSPGQGTYEQYF.

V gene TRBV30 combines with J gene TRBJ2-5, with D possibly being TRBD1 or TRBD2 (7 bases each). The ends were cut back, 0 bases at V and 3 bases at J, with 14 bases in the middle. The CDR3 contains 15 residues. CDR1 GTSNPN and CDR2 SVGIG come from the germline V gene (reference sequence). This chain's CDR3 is CAWSVKGAGEETQYF. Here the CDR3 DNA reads TGTGCCTGGAGTGTCAAGGGGGCGGGGGAAGAGACCCAGTACTTC.

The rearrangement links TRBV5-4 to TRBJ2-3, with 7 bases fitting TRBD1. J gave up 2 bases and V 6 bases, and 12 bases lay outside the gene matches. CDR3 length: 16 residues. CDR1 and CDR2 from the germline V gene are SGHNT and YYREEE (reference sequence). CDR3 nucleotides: TGTGCCAGCACCCAGACAGGGAATATATTCACAGATACGCAGTATTTT. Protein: CASTQTGNIFTDTQYF.

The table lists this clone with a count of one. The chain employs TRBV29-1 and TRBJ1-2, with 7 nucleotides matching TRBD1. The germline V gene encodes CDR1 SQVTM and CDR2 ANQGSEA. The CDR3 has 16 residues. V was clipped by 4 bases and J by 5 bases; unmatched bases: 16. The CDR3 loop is CSVGLRGPDPAYGYTF. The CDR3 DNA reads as TGCAGCGTTGGTTTGAGGGGGCCGGACCCCGCTTATGGCTACACCTTC.

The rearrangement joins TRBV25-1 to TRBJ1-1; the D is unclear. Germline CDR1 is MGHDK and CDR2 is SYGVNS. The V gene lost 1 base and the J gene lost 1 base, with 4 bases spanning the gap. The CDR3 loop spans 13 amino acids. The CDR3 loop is CASSEWGNTEAFF. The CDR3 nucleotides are TGTGCCAGCAGTGAATGGGGGAACACTGAAGCTTTCTTT.

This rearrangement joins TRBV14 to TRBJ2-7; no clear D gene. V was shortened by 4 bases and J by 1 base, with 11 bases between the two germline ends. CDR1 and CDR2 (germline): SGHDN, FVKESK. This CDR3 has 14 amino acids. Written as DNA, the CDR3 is TGTGCCAGCAGCCCGCTGATGTCTTCCTACGAGCAGTACTTC. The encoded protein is CASSPLMSSYEQYF.

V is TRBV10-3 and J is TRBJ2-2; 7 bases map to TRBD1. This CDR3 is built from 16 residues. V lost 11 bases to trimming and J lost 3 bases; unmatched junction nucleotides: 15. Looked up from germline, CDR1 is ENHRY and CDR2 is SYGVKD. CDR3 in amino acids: CAPDNRGRKDTGELFF. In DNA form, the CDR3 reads TGTGCCCCCGACAATAGGGGGCGTAAGGACACCGGGGAGCTGTTTTTT.

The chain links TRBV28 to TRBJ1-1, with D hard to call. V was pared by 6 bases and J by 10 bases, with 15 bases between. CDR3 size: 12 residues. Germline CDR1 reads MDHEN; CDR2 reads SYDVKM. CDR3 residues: CASSSLGSRAFF. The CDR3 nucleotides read TGTGCCAGCAGCTCCCTTGGTAGTAGAGCTTTCTTT.

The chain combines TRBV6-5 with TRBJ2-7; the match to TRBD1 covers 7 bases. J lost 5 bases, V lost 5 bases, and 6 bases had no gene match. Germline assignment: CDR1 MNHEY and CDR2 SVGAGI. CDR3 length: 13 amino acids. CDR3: CASSRQGRDEQYF. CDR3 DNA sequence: TGTGCCAGCAGTCGACAGGGAAGAGACGAGCAGTACTTC.

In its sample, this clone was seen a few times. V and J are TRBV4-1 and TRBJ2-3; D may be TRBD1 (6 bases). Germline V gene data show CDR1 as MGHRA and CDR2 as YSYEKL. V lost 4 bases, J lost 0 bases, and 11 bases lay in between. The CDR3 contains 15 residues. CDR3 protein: CASSRGTPSTDTQYF. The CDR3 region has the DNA TGCGCCAGCAGCCGGGGGACACCTAGCACAGATACGCAGTATTTT.

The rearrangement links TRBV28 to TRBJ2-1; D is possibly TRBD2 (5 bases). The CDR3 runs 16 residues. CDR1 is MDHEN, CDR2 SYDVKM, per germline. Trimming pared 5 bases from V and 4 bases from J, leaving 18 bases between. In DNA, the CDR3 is TGTGCCAGCAGTCCACTGGGAGCGGTGGGGTACAATGAGCAGTTCTTC. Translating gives CASSPLGAVGYNEQFF.

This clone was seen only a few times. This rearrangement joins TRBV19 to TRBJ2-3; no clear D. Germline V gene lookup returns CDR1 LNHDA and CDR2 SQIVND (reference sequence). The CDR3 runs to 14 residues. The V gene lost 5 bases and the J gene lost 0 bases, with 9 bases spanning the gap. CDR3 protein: CASSLQGSTDTQYF. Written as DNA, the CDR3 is TGTGCCAGTAGTCTCCAAGGGAGCACAGATACGCAGTATTTT.

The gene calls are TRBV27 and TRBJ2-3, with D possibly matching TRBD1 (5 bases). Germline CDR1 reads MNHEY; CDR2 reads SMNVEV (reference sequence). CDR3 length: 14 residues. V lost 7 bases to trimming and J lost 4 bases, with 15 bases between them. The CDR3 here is CASTKGRRADTQYF. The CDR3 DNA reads TGTGCCAGCACTAAGGGGCGTAGGGCAGATACGCAGTATTTT.

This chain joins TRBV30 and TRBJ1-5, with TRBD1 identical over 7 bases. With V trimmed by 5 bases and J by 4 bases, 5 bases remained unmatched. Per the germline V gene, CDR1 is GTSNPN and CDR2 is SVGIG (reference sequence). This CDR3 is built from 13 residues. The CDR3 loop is CAWDRERNQPQHF. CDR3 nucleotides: TGTGCCTGGGACAGGGAACGGAATCAGCCCCAGCATTTT.

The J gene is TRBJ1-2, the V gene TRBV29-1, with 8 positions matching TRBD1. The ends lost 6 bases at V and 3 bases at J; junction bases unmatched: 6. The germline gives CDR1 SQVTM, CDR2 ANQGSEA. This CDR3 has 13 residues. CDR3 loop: CSVGQGIDYGYTF. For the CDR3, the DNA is TGCAGCGTCGGACAGGGTATAGACTATGGCTACACCTTC.

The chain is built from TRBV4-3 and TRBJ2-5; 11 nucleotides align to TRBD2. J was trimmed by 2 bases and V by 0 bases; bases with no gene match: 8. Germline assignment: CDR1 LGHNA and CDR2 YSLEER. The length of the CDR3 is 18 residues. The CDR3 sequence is CASSQDRLAGGIQETQYF. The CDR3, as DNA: TGCGCCAGCAGCCAAGATCGGCTAGCGGGGGGTATACAAGAGACCCAGTACTTC.

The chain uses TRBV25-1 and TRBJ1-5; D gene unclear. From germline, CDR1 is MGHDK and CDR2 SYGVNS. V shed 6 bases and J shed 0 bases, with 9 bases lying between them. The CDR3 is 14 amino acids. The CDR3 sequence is CASSIQYSNQPQHF. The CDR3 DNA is TGTGCCAGCAGCATACAGTATAGCAATCAGCCCCAGCATTTT.

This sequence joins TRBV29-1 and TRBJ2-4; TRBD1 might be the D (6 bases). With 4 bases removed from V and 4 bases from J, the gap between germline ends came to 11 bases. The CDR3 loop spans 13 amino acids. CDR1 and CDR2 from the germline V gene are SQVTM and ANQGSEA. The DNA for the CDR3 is TGCAGCGTTGGCAACGGACAGAAAAACATTCAGTACTTC. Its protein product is CSVGNGQKNIQYF.

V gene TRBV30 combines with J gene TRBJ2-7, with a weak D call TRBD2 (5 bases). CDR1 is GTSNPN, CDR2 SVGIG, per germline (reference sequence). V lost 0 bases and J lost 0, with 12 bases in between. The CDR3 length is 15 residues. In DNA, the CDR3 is TGTGCCTGGAGTGTCGGGGTCCGGAGCTCCTACGAGCAGTACTTC. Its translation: CAWSVGVRSSYEQYF.

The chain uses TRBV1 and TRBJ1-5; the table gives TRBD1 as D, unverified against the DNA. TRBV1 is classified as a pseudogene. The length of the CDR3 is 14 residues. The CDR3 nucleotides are TGCACCAGCAGCGGGCAGTGTAGCAATCAGCCCCAGCATTTT. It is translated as CTSSGQCSNQPQHF.

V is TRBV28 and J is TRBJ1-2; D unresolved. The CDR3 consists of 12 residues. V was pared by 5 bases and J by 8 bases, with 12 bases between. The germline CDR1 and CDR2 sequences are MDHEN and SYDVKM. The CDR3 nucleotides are TGTGCCAGCAGTGTCGGAGGGCTAGGCTACACCTTC. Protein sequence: CASSVGGLGYTF.

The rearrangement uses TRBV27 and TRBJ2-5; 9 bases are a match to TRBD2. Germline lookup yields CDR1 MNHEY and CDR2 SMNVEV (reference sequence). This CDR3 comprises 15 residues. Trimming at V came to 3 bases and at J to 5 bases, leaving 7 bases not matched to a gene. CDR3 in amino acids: CASSLARGGRETQYF. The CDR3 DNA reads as TGTGCCAGCAGTTTGGCGCGGGGGGGTCGGGAGACCCAGTACTTC.

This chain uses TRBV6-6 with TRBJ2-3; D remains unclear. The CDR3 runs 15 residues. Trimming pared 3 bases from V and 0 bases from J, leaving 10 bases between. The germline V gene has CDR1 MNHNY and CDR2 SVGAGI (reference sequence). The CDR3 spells CASSYRAVSTDTQYF. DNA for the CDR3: TGTGCCAGCAGTTATAGGGCAGTTAGCACAGATACGCAGTATTTT.

The CDR3, as DNA: TGCGCCAGCAGCCAAAGCAGGGGGGTAACTAATGAAAAACTGTTTTTT. This gives the protein CASSQSRGVTNEKLFF. V usage is TRBV4-3 and J usage is TRBJ1-4, with TRBD1 identical over 7 bases. J was trimmed by 1 base and V by 2 bases; bases with no gene match: 4. Looked up from germline, CDR1 is LGHNA and CDR2 is YSLEER. The CDR3 sequence is 16 residues long.

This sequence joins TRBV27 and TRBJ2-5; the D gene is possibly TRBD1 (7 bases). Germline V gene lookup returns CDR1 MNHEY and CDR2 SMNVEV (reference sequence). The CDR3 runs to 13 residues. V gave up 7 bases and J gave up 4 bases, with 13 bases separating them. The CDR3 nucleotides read TGTGCCAGCAAGGAGGGGGCCGGAGAGACCCAGTACTTC. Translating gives CASKEGAGETQYF.

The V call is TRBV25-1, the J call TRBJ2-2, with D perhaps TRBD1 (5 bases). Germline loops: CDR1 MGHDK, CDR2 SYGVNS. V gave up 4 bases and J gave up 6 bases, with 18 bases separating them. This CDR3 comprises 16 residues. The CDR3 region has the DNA TGTGCCAGCAGTGCCCGCGGAGCAGGGTGGGCCGGGGAGCTGTTTTTT. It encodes CASSARGAGWAGELFF.

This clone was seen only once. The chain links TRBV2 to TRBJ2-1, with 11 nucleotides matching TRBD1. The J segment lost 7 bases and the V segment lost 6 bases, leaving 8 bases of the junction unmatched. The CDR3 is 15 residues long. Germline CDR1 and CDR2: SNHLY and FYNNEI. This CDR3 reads CASRPGQGAWNEQFF. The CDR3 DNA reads TGTGCCAGCAGACCCGGACAGGGGGCGTGGAATGAGCAGTTCTTC.